Below, one T cell receptor beta chain is given with its context. The antigen is unknown. These data are taken from a study of T cells in Graves' hyperthyroidism and ophthalmopathy. General observations from the study: Model-based prediction identified ophthalmopathy a median around seven months prior to its onset.

The germline V gene encodes CDR1 LGHNA and CDR2 YNFKEQ. CDR3 size: 17 residues. Amplified regions were TCR beta CDR3 sequences from RNA transcripts. HTBI primers were the set used in a first-round RT-PCR of the TCR CDR3. TCRdb independently ran MiXCR on the multiplex PCR reads; one entry per CDR3 protein. The table shows approximately 400,000 distinct CDR3 sequences, with about 14% occurring only once. Each ophthalmopathy patient scored at least 3 on the Clinical Activity Score and at least 4 on NOSPECS grade, with duration under 3 months. On the basis of clinical symptoms, serum thyroxine and TRAb, thyroid ultrasound and orbital computed tomography, diagnoses were made.

The chain joins TRBV4-2 to TRBJ2-1; 13 bases line up with TRBD2. The DNA matches TRBJ2-7 better at its end, which makes the J call doubtful. This TCR was sampled from a man over 45 with Graves' ophthalmopathy. Sequenced sample: blood. CDR3 region: CASSFRLAGGSYNEQYF. As DNA, the CDR3 is TGTGCCAGCAGCTTTCGACTAGCGGGGGGATCCTACAATGAGCAGTACTTC.